These 32 T cell receptor beta chains were sequenced from one sample in a study of low-dose radiotherapy and immunotherapy resistance in tumors (dated by TCRdb to the early 2020s). First-strand cDNA was synthesized using Superscript III and a set of TRAV- and TRBV-specific primers, so that both TCRalpha and TCRbeta chains were covered. TCRs were amplified for around 20 PCR cycles with Phusion, using a constant-region primer paired with the adapter attached to the V primers. TCRdb's own reprocessing of the public reads used fastp at Q25 and MiXCR and kept productive beta chains. Each record represents a unique CDR3 protein, reported with the most common genes and DNA among its rows. This sample gives about 16,000 distinct CDR3 sequences in total; around 70% of them show up just once. The ten top clones hold approximately 5% of the sample. The receptors here all came from a human donor with advanced metastatic prostate, ovarian, gallbladder or colorectal cancer (not recorded which). This table probably holds off-target reads from a library built for another chain.

The chain links TRBV20-1 to TRBJ1-4; D not resolved. The CDR3 has 11 amino acids. Germline CDR1 and CDR2: DFQATT and SNEGSKA (reference sequence). V lost 5 bases and J 8 bases, leaving 9 bases between the germline ends. CDR3 residues: CSAEAGEKLFF. Here the CDR3 DNA reads TGCAGTGCTGAGGCCGGGGAAAAACTGTTTTTT.

The V and J genes are TRBV19 and TRBJ2-2; 8 bases line up with TRBD1. This CDR3 has 15 amino acids. Germline lookup yields CDR1 LNHDA and CDR2 SQIVND (reference sequence). Trimming removed 5 bases from V and 5 bases from J; junction bases left unmatched: 7. In DNA form, the CDR3 reads TGTGCCAGTAGTCAGGGGGCTCGACGGACCGGGGAGCTGTTTTTT. This encodes CASSQGARRTGELFF.

The V gene is TRBV6-1, the J gene TRBJ1-5; D gene ambiguous. V lost 2 bases and J lost 6, with 11 bases in between. The CDR3 has 14 residues. Germline CDR1 reads MNHNS; CDR2 reads SASEGT. The CDR3 sequence: CASSELRGLQPQHF. The CDR3 DNA reads as TGTGCCAGCAGTGAATTGAGAGGGCTTCAGCCCCAGCATTTT.

J is TRBJ2-5 and V is TRBV25-1; 11 bases match TRBD1. V lost 9 bases, J lost 5 bases, and 11 bases stayed unmatched. This CDR3 is 15 amino acids long. From germline, CDR1 is MGHDK and CDR2 SYGVNS. The CDR3 is CASGSDRGRRETQYF. The CDR3 DNA reads as TGTGCCAGTGGATCGGACAGGGGGCGCCGGGAGACCCAGTACTTC.

V is TRBV6-8 and J is TRBJ2-1; 8 bases line up with TRBD1. Trimming at V came to 6 bases and at J to 12 bases, leaving 10 bases not matched to a gene. The CDR3 contains 13 residues. Germline loops: CDR1 MNHGY, CDR2 SAAAGT. CDR3: CASRRTGSEGQFF. CDR3 coding DNA: TGTGCCAGCAGGCGGACAGGGTCGGAGGGGCAGTTCTTC.

This clonotype has more than one count but fewer than ten. The rearrangement uses TRBV5-4 and TRBJ2-2; 9 nucleotides line up with TRBD1. The germline CDR1 and CDR2 sequences are SGHNT and YYREEE (reference sequence). The CDR3 length is 16 residues. Losses at the gene ends were 0 bases for V and 6 bases for J; bases not matched to a gene: 6. In DNA form, the CDR3 reads TGTGCCAGCAGCTTGGGGCCGGGACAGGGCTCCGGGGAGCTGTTTTTT. It translates to CASSLGPGQGSGELFF.

This clonotype was picked up a small number of times. At one end, the junction sequence differs from germline, possibly due to a read error. The chain carries TRBV6-1 and TRBJ2-3; TRBD1 is a possible D gene (5 bases). The CDR3 covers 19 residues. CDR1 MNHNS and CDR2 SASEGT come from the germline V gene. The CDR3 DNA reads as TGTGCCAGTAGTGAGTTTTTAACTTGGACACCCTCTAGCACAGATACGCAGTATTTT. Translating gives CASSEFLTWTPSSTDTQYF.

This clonotype was seen a handful of times. V usage is TRBV5-4 and J usage is TRBJ1-6; no firm D call. V was cut by 4 bases and J by 6 bases, with 14 bases left in between. CDR1 is SGHNT, CDR2 YYREEE, per germline (reference sequence). This CDR3 is built from 15 residues. CDR3 region: CASSPPGRSNSPLHF. The CDR3 region has the DNA TGTGCCAGCAGCCCCCCGGGGAGGAGTAATTCACCCCTCCACTTT.

CDR3 nucleotides: TGTGCCAGTAGTATTACACGGCCAGGCCCGGCTTTCTTT. Amino acid sequence: CASSITRPGPAFF. The gene calls are TRBV19 and TRBJ1-1; D is unresolved. CDR1 and CDR2 from the germline V gene are LNHDA and SQIVND (reference sequence). The germline V and J ends were trimmed by 3 bases and 11 bases, with 16 bases remaining between them. The CDR3 is 13 amino acids.

This sequence joins TRBV5-1 and TRBJ2-1; perhaps D is TRBD1 or TRBD2 (5 bases each). The CDR3 is made up of 15 amino acids. Trimming cost V 2 bases and J 4 bases, with 13 bases left between them. Germline V gives CDR1 SGHRS, CDR2 YFSETQ. For the CDR3, the DNA is TGCGCCAGCAGCTTTGGGGGTCTGGGTTACAATGAGCAGTTCTTC. This gives the protein CASSFGGLGYNEQFF. The whole variable domain, filled in from reference TRBV5-1 and TRBJ2-1, reads KAGVTQTPRYLIKTRGQQVTLSCSPISGHRSVSWYQQTPGQGLQFLFEYFSETQRNKGNFPGRFSGRQFSNSRSEMNVSTLELGDSALYLCASSFGGLGYNEQFFGPGTRLTVL.

This clonotype showed up just a few times. The V call is TRBV9, the J call TRBJ1-6; unclear D gene. The CDR3 spans 13 residues. The germline V and J ends were trimmed by 4 bases and 7 bases, with 9 bases remaining between them. The germline CDR1 and CDR2 sequences are SGDLS and YYNGEE. CDR3 in DNA: TGTGCCAGCAGCCCAGAAGTCAATTCACCCCTCCACTTT. Its translation: CASSPEVNSPLHF.

This clonotype was seen only once. The chain employs TRBV10-3 and TRBJ2-5, with 7 nucleotides matching TRBD1. CDR1 is ENHRY and CDR2 is SYGVKD in the germline V gene. This CDR3 has 14 residues. Trimming removed 3 bases from V and 2 bases from J; junction bases left unmatched: 3. CDR3 bases: TGTGCCATCAGTGATGGACAGGCACAAGAGACCCAGTACTTC. Translation gives CAISDGQAQETQYF.

Notes on this clonotype: At one end, the junction sequence differs from germline, possibly due to a read error. This sequence joins TRBV7-7 and TRBJ2-7; D gene ambiguous. Germline loops: CDR1 SSHAT, CDR2 FNYEAQ (reference sequence). There are 14 residues in the CDR3. CDR3 residues: CASSYNRPAYEQYF. The CDR3 DNA sequence: TGTGCTAGCAGCTATAACAGACCAGCCTACGAGCAGTACTTC.

The chain uses TRBV14 and TRBJ2-5; 9 nucleotides align to TRBD1. The V and J ends lost 6 bases and 4 bases, in that order; junction bases with no gene match: 9. Germline lookup yields CDR1 SGHDN and CDR2 FVKESK. The CDR3 is made up of 15 amino acids. CDR3 DNA: TGTGCCAGCAGTGTCCGGGACAGGGAACGAGAGACCCAGTACTTC. It encodes CASSVRDRERETQYF.

The gene calls are TRBV28 and TRBJ1-4; 10 bases match TRBD1. This CDR3 is built from 14 residues. The J segment lost 7 bases and the V segment lost 6 bases, leaving 5 bases of the junction unmatched. Germline V CDR1 and CDR2: MDHEN, SYDVKM. CDR3 coding DNA: TGTGCCAGCAGCAAGACAGGGGGCGGTGAAAAACTGTTTTTT. Translated, it gives CASSKTGGGEKLFF.

This clonotype turned up a few times. The J gene is TRBJ2-1, the V gene TRBV7-3; D unresolved. The CDR3 runs 16 residues. V dropped 2 bases and J dropped 0 bases, with 11 bases sitting between them. The germline CDR1 and CDR2 sequences are SGHTA and FQGTGA. The CDR3 loop is CASSLYSDSSYNEQFF. CDR3 coding DNA: TGTGCCAGCAGCTTATACTCAGATAGCTCCTACAATGAGCAGTTCTTC.

As to this clonotype: An end of the junction differs from the germline gene, which may be a read error. The chain has TRBV5-5 and TRBJ1-3; D remains ambiguous. Germline CDR1 reads SGHKS; CDR2 reads YYEKEE (reference sequence). The CDR3 has 15 amino acids. This CDR3 reads CAGSLLRNSGNTIYF. The CDR3 region has the DNA TGTGCCGGCAGCTTGCTAAGGAATTCTGGAAACACCATATATTTT.

V and J are TRBV11-3 and TRBJ1-5; D is unresolved. V lost 2 bases, J lost 7 bases, and 6 bases lay in between. CDR1 and CDR2 from the germline V gene are SGHNT and YENEEA. The CDR3 is 12 residues long. The CDR3 sequence is CASSLISQPQHF. The CDR3 DNA reads TGTGCCAGCAGCTTAATTAGCCAGCCCCAGCATTTT.

The rearrangement links TRBV28 to TRBJ2-5; 9 bases are shared with TRBD2. This CDR3 has 14 residues. With V trimmed by 7 bases and J by 2 bases, 5 bases remained unmatched. The germline V gene encodes CDR1 MDHEN and CDR2 SYDVKM. The DNA of the CDR3 is TGTGCCAGCATTAGCGGGGGAGTTCAAGAGACCCAGTACTTC. Amino acids: CASISGGVQETQYF.

The genes are TRBV28 and TRBJ1-1, with D maybe TRBD1 (5 bases). Germline loops: CDR1 MDHEN, CDR2 SYDVKM. The length of the CDR3 is 14 residues. Deletions cut 6 bases from V and 7 bases from J, with 18 bases between. The CDR3 reads CASSLGGQGGEAFF. The CDR3 DNA reads as TGTGCCAGCAGCCTCGGTGGGCAGGGTGGTGAAGCTTTCTTT.

The chain employs TRBV5-1 and TRBJ2-1; a weak D match, TRBD1 (5 bases). This CDR3 is 16 amino acids long. From germline, CDR1 is SGHRS and CDR2 YFSETQ. V gave up 4 bases and J gave up 2 bases, with 16 bases separating them. This chain's CDR3 is CASSPSAGRPYNEQFF. In nucleotides, the CDR3 is TGCGCCAGCAGCCCGTCGGCAGGGCGCCCCTACAATGAGCAGTTCTTC.

The CDR3 nucleotides read TGCAGCGGTGAGGACGGCTCTGGAAACACCATATATTTT. This codes for CSGEDGSGNTIYF. V and J are TRBV29-1 and TRBJ1-3; D is ambiguous. V gave up 7 bases and J gave up 0 bases, with 10 bases separating them. In germline, CDR1 is SQVTM, CDR2 ANQGSEA. This CDR3 contains 13 residues.

V gene TRBV20-1 combines with J gene TRBJ1-2; 7 positions agree with TRBD1. Germline trimming cut 0 bases from V and 6 bases from J; bases unmatched to any gene: 10. The CDR3 is made up of 15 amino acids. Germline lookup yields CDR1 DFQATT and CDR2 SNEGSKA (reference sequence). CDR3 region: CSARDPAGGSNGYTF. For the CDR3, the DNA is TGCAGTGCTAGAGATCCGGCAGGGGGATCGAATGGCTACACCTTC.

This chain connects TRBV5-4 to TRBJ2-4; perhaps TRBD2 as D (6 bases). Trimming left V 0 bases short and J 3 bases short, with 10 bases between. This CDR3 is 15 amino acids long. The germline CDR1 and CDR2 sequences are SGHNT and YYREEE (reference sequence). The CDR3 sequence is CASSLEDGSKNIQYF. The CDR3 coding sequence is TGTGCCAGCAGCTTGGAGGACGGGAGCAAAAACATTCAGTACTTC.

The chain links TRBV28 to TRBJ2-7; no clear D gene. V shed 6 bases and J shed 6 bases, with 12 bases lying between them. This CDR3 is 12 amino acids long. Germline assignment: CDR1 MDHEN and CDR2 SYDVKM. The CDR3 DNA is TGTGCCAGCAGAAAAGAGTGGGGCGAGCAGTACTTC. It yields the protein CASRKEWGEQYF.

The chain has TRBV5-1 and TRBJ1-1; 10 bases agree with TRBD1. Germline CDR1 and CDR2: SGHRS and YFSETQ. The J segment lost 6 bases and the V segment lost 3 bases, leaving 5 bases of the junction unmatched. The CDR3 loop spans 14 amino acids. The CDR3 here is CASSYGTGEAEAFF. CDR3 bases: TGCGCCAGCAGCTATGGGACAGGGGAAGCTGAAGCTTTCTTT. The full variable domain, completed using reference TRBV5-1 and TRBJ1-1, is KAGVTQTPRYLIKTRGQQVTLSCSPISGHRSVSWYQQTPGQGLQFLFEYFSETQRNKGNFPGRFSGRQFSNSRSEMNVSTLELGDSALYLCASSYGTGEAEAFFGQGTRLTVV.

On this clonotype: One junction end does not reproduce the germline sequence, and a read error may be involved. This sequence joins TRBV20-1 and TRBJ1-3; D unclear. Germline CDR1 reads DFQATT; CDR2 reads SNEGSKA (reference sequence). This CDR3 has 16 amino acids. The CDR3 nucleotides are TGCAGTGCTAGAGATCAATTGGCGCCTCCTGGAAACACCTTATATTTT. This translates into CSARDQLAPPGNTLYF.

This clonotype was counted a single time. The chain joins TRBV5-3 to TRBJ1-2; D is perhaps TRBD1 (6 bases). TRBV5-3 is labeled an ORF, and its function is uncertain. The ends were cut back, 8 bases at V and 8 bases at J, with 25 bases in the middle. The CDR3 runs to 15 residues. The CDR3 nucleotides are TGTGCCAGCAACCCGGCTGGCAGGGGCTCTGGGGGCTACACCTTC. Protein product: CASNPAGRGSGGYTF.

J is TRBJ1-6 and V is TRBV15; weak D call: TRBD1 (5 bases). The length of the CDR3 is 15 residues. Germline V lookup: CDR1 LNHNV, CDR2 YYDKDF (reference sequence). V lost 6 bases and J lost 3, with 12 bases in between. The CDR3 loop reads CATRSGTVYNSPLHF. Here the CDR3 DNA reads TGTGCCACCAGGAGCGGGACCGTCTATAATTCACCCCTCCACTTT. Filled out from reference TRBV15 and TRBJ1-6, the complete variable domain reads DAMVIQNPRYQVTQFGKPVTLSCSQTLNHNVMYWYQQKSSQAPKLLFHYYDKDFNNEADTPDNFQSRRPNTSFCFLDIRSPGLGDTAMYLCATRSGTVYNSPLHFGNGTRLTVT.

This rearrangement joins TRBV25-1 to TRBJ2-5, with D possibly TRBD1 on 5 matching bases. Trimming left V 5 bases short and J 5 bases short, with 18 bases between. The CDR3 is 15 amino acids. Germline values: CDR1 MGHDK, CDR2 SYGVNS. CDR3 nucleotides: TGTGCCAGCAGTCCACGATCAGGGTTTGGGGAGACCCAGTACTTC. This gives the protein CASSPRSGFGETQYF.

The J gene is TRBJ1-2, the V gene TRBV3-1, with D possibly TRBD1 on 5 matching bases. The CDR3 contains 12 residues. V lost 1 base and J 8 bases, leaving 8 bases between the germline ends. Germline lookup yields CDR1 LGHDT and CDR2 YNNKEL (reference sequence). The CDR3 loop is CASSQARAGYTF. The CDR3 DNA is TGTGCCAGCAGCCAAGCCAGGGCCGGCTACACCTTC.

For the CDR3, the DNA is TGTGCCAGCAGTGTTTCAGGGAACACAGATACGCAGTATTTT. Amino acids: CASSVSGNTDTQYF. The chain employs TRBV25-1 and TRBJ2-3, with a possible D match to TRBD1 (5 bases). Trimming took 4 bases from V and 2 from J, leaving 10 bases between them. The CDR3 is 14 residues long. The germline CDR1 and CDR2 sequences are MGHDK and SYGVNS.